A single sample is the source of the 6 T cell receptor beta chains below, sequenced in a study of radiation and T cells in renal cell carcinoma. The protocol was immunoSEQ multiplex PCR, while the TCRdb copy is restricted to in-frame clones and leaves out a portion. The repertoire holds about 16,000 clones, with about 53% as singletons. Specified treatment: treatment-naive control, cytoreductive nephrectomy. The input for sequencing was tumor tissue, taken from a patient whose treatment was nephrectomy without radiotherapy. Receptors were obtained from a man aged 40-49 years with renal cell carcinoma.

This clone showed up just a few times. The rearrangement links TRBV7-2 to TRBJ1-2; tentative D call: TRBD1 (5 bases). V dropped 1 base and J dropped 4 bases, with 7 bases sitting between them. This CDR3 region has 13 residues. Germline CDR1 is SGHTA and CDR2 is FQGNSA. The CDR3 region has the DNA TGTGCCAGCAGCTTAGACAGGACCTATGGCTACACCTTC. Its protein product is CASSLDRTYGYTF.

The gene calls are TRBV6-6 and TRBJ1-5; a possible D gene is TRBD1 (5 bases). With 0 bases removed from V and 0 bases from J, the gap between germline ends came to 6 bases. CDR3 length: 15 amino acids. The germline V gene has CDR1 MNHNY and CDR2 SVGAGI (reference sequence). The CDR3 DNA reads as TGTGCCAGCAGTTACTCAGACAGTAGCAATCAGCCCCAGCATTTT. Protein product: CASSYSDSSNQPQHF.

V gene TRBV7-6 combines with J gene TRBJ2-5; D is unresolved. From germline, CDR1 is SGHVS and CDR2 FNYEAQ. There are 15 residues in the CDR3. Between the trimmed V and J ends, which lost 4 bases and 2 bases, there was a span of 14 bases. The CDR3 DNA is TGTGCCAGCAGCTCAGAGACACTACCTCAAGAGACCCAGTACTTC. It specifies CASSSETLPQETQYF.

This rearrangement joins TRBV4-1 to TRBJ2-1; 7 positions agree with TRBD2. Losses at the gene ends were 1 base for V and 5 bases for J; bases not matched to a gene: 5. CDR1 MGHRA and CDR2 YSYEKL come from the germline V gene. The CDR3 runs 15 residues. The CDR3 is CASSQGDGRHNEQFF. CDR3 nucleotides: TGCGCCAGCAGCCAAGGGGACGGGAGGCACAATGAGCAGTTCTTC.

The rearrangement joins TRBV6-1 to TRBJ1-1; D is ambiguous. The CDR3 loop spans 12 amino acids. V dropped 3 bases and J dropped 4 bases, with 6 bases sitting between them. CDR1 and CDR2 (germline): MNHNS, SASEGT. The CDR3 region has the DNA TGTGCCAGCAGTGACTGGGGCACTGAAGCTTTCTTT. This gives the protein CASSDWGTEAFF.

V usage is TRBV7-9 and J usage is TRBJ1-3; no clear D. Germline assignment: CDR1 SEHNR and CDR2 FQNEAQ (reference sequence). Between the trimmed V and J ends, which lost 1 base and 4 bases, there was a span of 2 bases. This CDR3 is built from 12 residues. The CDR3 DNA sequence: TGTGCCAGCAGCTTAGAAGGAAACACCATATATTTT. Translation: CASSLEGNTIYF.